This paragraph covers one T cell receptor beta chain sequence. What it binds is unknown. The sample comes from a study of cytomegalovirus exposure and HLA in healthy donors. Study outcomes and limitations: Three CMV-associated chains were confirmed in vitro to be specific for CMV antigens. The study recorded 160 or so TCR beta chains that were cytomegalovirus-associated. The tendency of first-cohort TCR clusters to co-occur in the 100 to 150 validation repertoires was identified by a subsequent analysis.

Donors came from a validation cohort of about 120 subjects, distinct from the first 666-subject cohort. The assay was immunoSEQ multiplex PCR, and TCRdb's table has in-frame clones only and misses some. There are approximately 230,000 clones in the sample; roughly 90% occur only once, and more than 10% lies in the top ten. Specimen: PBMCs. This sequence was found in a man younger than 30 in good health and CMV-seropositive.

CDR3 sequence (DNA): TGTGCCAGCAGCCTCCGGACTAGCGGGGGCAACAATGAGCAGTTCTTC. This codes for CASSLRTSGGNNEQFF. V gene TRBV11-3 combines with J gene TRBJ2-1; the match to TRBD2 covers 13 bases. V lost 5 bases and J lost 5; bases outside the gene matches: 6. Germline assignment: CDR1 SGHNT and CDR2 YENEEA. The CDR3 has 16 amino acids.